What follows are 31 T cell receptor beta chains derived from one specimen sequenced in a study of Tregs in tolerant kidney transplant recipients. The protocol was immunoSEQ multiplex PCR, while the TCRdb copy is restricted to in-frame clones and leaves out a portion. The sample holds 15,000 to 20,000 clones; approximately 85% are singletons and the top ten take less than 2.5%. Sequenced material: Tregs from blood. The receptors were sampled from a human donor in good health.

This clone is a singleton in its sample. The chain joins TRBV4-1 to TRBJ2-1, with D maybe TRBD2 (6 bases). Between the trimmed V and J ends, which lost 1 base and 3 bases, there was a span of 16 bases. Germline CDR1 and CDR2: MGHRA and YSYEKL. This CDR3 spans 17 amino acids. The CDR3 DNA reads TGCGCCAGCAGCCAAGTCGATATGGGACTTAACTACAATGAGCAGTTCTTC. Encoded protein: CASSQVDMGLNYNEQFF.

The chain combines TRBV20-1 with TRBJ1-2; D is unresolved. Germline loops: CDR1 DFQATT, CDR2 SNEGSKA (reference sequence). Trimming stripped 2 bases from V and 7 bases from J, with 8 bases between. There are 11 residues in the CDR3. CDR3 in DNA: TGCAGTGCTAGAAATTCGGGTGGCTACACCTTC. This encodes CSARNSGGYTF.

This chain links TRBV7-8 with TRBJ1-2, with 9 bases identical to TRBD1. In germline, CDR1 is SGHVS, CDR2 FQNEAQ. CDR3 length: 13 residues. Trimming at V came to 6 bases and at J to 7 bases, leaving 6 bases not matched to a gene. CDR3 region: CASSWDREGGYTF. Here the CDR3 DNA reads TGTGCCAGCAGTTGGGACAGGGAGGGTGGCTACACCTTC.

The J gene is TRBJ2-7, the V gene TRBV6-5; 11 bases match TRBD2. From germline, CDR1 is MNHEY and CDR2 SVGAGI. The CDR3 totals 14 residues. The ends lost 6 bases at V and 6 bases at J; junction bases unmatched: 7. The CDR3 bases are TGTGCCAGCAGACGTAGCGGGGGGGCCTCCGAGCAGTACTTC. This sequence encodes CASRRSGGASEQYF.

The gene calls are TRBV4-1 and TRBJ2-3, with 13 nucleotides matching TRBD2. The CDR3 has 18 amino acids. Germline CDR1 reads MGHRA; CDR2 reads YSYEKL. Losses at the gene ends were 1 base for V and 5 bases for J; bases not matched to a gene: 9. DNA for the CDR3: TGCGCCAGCAGCCAAGGCCAGTTCGGACTAGCGGGGGTAGATACGCAGTATTTT. Its translation is CASSQGQFGLAGVDTQYF.

In this sample, this clone turned up once. In DNA form, the CDR3 reads TGTGCCAGCAGTGAAGAGAACACAGATACGCAGTATTTT. Amino acid sequence: CASSEENTDTQYF. The chain carries TRBV2 and TRBJ2-3; D is uncertain. Germline V gene sequence: CDR1 SNHLY, CDR2 FYNNEI. Trimming pared 1 base from V and 2 bases from J, leaving 4 bases between. The CDR3 runs to 13 residues.

This clone has just a few counts. The J gene is TRBJ2-7, the V gene TRBV30; possibly TRBD2 for D (5 bases). The germline V and J ends were trimmed by 0 bases and 0 bases, with 9 bases remaining between them. The CDR3 is 14 residues long. The germline CDR1 and CDR2 sequences are GTSNPN and SVGIG (reference sequence). CDR3 sequence: CAWSVVGSSYEQYF. CDR3 sequence (DNA): TGTGCCTGGAGTGTGGTGGGGAGCTCCTACGAGCAGTACTTC.

The CDR3 loop is CASSLNGETQYF. The CDR3 DNA reads TGTGCCAGCAGTCTGAACGGGGAGACCCAGTACTTC. This chain uses TRBV7-7 with TRBJ2-5; D ambiguous. CDR1 is SSHAT, CDR2 FNYEAQ, per germline (reference sequence). V lost 6 bases, J lost 5 bases, and 10 bases lay in between. The CDR3 consists of 12 residues.

The chain joins TRBV29-1 to TRBJ2-1; D is ambiguous. This CDR3 contains 14 residues. V lost 4 bases and J lost 9, with 19 bases in between. Germline CDR1 is SQVTM and CDR2 is ANQGSEA. The CDR3 protein is CSVAATRKGGEQFF. For the CDR3, the DNA is TGCAGCGTTGCCGCGACTCGAAAGGGCGGTGAGCAGTTCTTC.

The V gene is TRBV7-3, the J gene TRBJ2-2, with unresolved D. The germline CDR1 and CDR2 sequences are SGHTA and FQGTGA. Trimming stripped 9 bases from V and 7 bases from J, with 15 bases between. The CDR3 consists of 13 residues. CDR3 sequence: CASSSGFDGELFF. DNA of the CDR3: TGTGCCAGTAGTTCAGGATTTGACGGGGAGCTGTTTTTT.

The CDR3 coding sequence is TGTGCCAGCAGATTTGGACAAGGGGCAGATACGCAGTATTTT. Translated, it gives CASRFGQGADTQYF. The V gene is TRBV5-4, the J gene TRBJ2-3; perhaps TRBD1 as D (5 bases). V was pared by 5 bases and J by 4 bases, with 14 bases between. Germline V CDR1 and CDR2: SGHNT, YYREEE (reference sequence). This CDR3 comprises 14 residues.

The chain recombines TRBV5-1 with TRBJ2-1, with 7 nucleotides matching TRBD1. With V trimmed by 5 bases and J by 1 base, 6 bases remained unmatched. This CDR3 has 15 residues. Looked up from germline, CDR1 is SGHRS and CDR2 is YFSETQ. CDR3 coding DNA: TGCGCCAGCAGAAATACAGGGGCTTCCTACAATGAGCAGTTCTTC. Translating gives CASRNTGASYNEQFF.

The rearrangement joins TRBV7-9 to TRBJ1-2; D possibly corresponds to TRBD1 (5 bases). Germline V gene sequence: CDR1 SEHNR, CDR2 FQNEAQ (reference sequence). The CDR3 is 13 residues long. V was cut by 2 bases and J by 6 bases, with 10 bases left in between. The CDR3 here is CASSLFWGHGYTF. CDR3 coding DNA: TGTGCCAGCAGCTTATTTTGGGGCCATGGCTACACCTTC.

This chain connects TRBV7-6 to TRBJ2-7; D not certain. The germline CDR1 and CDR2 sequences are SGHVS and FNYEAQ. V lost 3 bases to trimming and J lost 6 bases, with 12 bases between them. The CDR3 length is 13 residues. CDR3 DNA sequence: TGTGCCAGCAGCTTCGAAACAGTTGGCGAGCAGTACTTC. This gives the protein CASSFETVGEQYF.

This sequence joins TRBV10-3 and TRBJ2-5; 12 positions match TRBD2. Germline CDR1 reads ENHRY; CDR2 reads SYGVKD. V was clipped by 4 bases and J by 4 bases; unmatched bases: 4. This CDR3 is 15 amino acids long. DNA for the CDR3: TGTGCCATCAGTGCGACTAGCGGGAGAACAGAGACCCAGTACTTC. Its protein product is CAISATSGRTETQYF.

A few counts support this clone. The chain couples TRBV6-6 to TRBJ2-7, with 10 bases fitting TRBD1. The germline V gene has CDR1 MNHNY and CDR2 SVGAGI (reference sequence). This CDR3 is built from 13 residues. The V and J ends lost 9 bases and 3 bases, in that order; junction bases with no gene match: 5. The CDR3 sequence: CASGQGGGYEQYF. The CDR3 DNA reads as TGTGCCAGTGGACAGGGGGGAGGCTACGAGCAGTACTTC.

The chain has TRBV28 and TRBJ2-5, with 9 bases identical to TRBD2. The CDR3 sequence is 15 residues long. The germline CDR1 and CDR2 sequences are MDHEN and SYDVKM. With V trimmed by 6 bases and J by 1 base, 6 bases remained unmatched. The CDR3 sequence is CASSQLGLAQETQYF. CDR3 in DNA: TGTGCCAGCAGCCAACTGGGACTAGCCCAAGAGACCCAGTACTTC.

The chain carries TRBV5-4 and TRBJ2-1, with 14 bases matching TRBD2. Germline lookup yields CDR1 SGHNT and CDR2 YYREEE (reference sequence). V shed 4 bases and J 6 bases; nucleotides not matched to a gene: 6. The CDR3 runs to 16 residues. The CDR3 reads CASSGGTSGGRNEQFF. CDR3 DNA: TGTGCCAGCAGCGGGGGGACTAGCGGGGGCCGCAATGAGCAGTTCTTC.

The chain joins TRBV27 to TRBJ1-1; possible D gene TRBD1, 6 bases. V lost 5 bases to trimming and J lost 4 bases, with 17 bases between them. The CDR3 is 15 residues long. Looked up from germline, CDR1 is MNHEY and CDR2 is SMNVEV (reference sequence). The CDR3 bases are TGTGCCAGCAGTAACTACAGGGTTGGACTCACTGAAGCTTTCTTT. Its translation is CASSNYRVGLTEAFF.

This chain connects TRBV5-5 to TRBJ2-3; no definite D call. The CDR3 consists of 12 residues. Germline CDR1 reads SGHKS; CDR2 reads YYEKEE (reference sequence). V lost 2 bases, J lost 6 bases, and 7 bases lay in between. The CDR3 DNA is TGTGCCAGCAGCTTTTCGACGGATACGCAGTATTTT. Translating gives CASSFSTDTQYF.

The V and J genes are TRBV7-8 and TRBJ2-6; the D is unclear. V was cut by 4 bases and J by 4 bases, with 11 bases left in between. The CDR3 has 15 amino acids. The germline V gene has CDR1 SGHVS and CDR2 FQNEAQ. CDR3 protein: CASSSPTWGANVLTF. CDR3 DNA: TGTGCCAGCAGCTCCCCGACTTGGGGGGCCAACGTCCTGACTTTC.

Only a few counts were recorded for this clone. The rearrangement uses TRBV7-2 and TRBJ1-1; D is unresolved. The germline V gene has CDR1 SGHTA and CDR2 FQGNSA. V lost 3 bases and J 5 bases, leaving 10 bases between the germline ends. The CDR3 covers 13 residues. CDR3 in DNA: TGTGCCAGCAGCTTTTTCCCGGGGACTGAAGCTTTCTTT. This sequence encodes CASSFFPGTEAFF.

This clone was counted a few times. The V call is TRBV20-1, the J call TRBJ2-5; D gene unclear. V gave up 2 bases and J gave up 5 bases, with 6 bases separating them. The CDR3 sequence is 11 residues long. Per germline, CDR1 DFQATT and CDR2 SNEGSKA (reference sequence). Written as DNA, the CDR3 is TGCAGTGCTAGAATAGGGGAGACCCAGTACTTC. Its protein product is CSARIGETQYF.

This sequence joins TRBV27 and TRBJ1-1; D is uncertain. This CDR3 spans 12 amino acids. Trimming shortened V by 0 bases and J by 10 bases, and 9 bases separated the two germline ends. The germline V gene encodes CDR1 MNHEY and CDR2 SMNVEV (reference sequence). CDR3 protein: CASSLSVRTAFF. Here the CDR3 DNA reads TGTGCCAGCAGTTTATCGGTCAGAACAGCTTTCTTT.

The J gene is TRBJ1-4, the V gene TRBV4-3, with D perhaps TRBD1 (5 bases). This CDR3 has 17 amino acids. The V and J ends lost 3 bases and 5 bases respectively, with 19 bases between them. In germline, CDR1 is LGHNA, CDR2 YSLEER. The CDR3 loop is CASSQETFGQGNEKLFF. Here the CDR3 DNA reads TGCGCCAGCAGCCAGGAGACTTTCGGTCAGGGAAATGAAAAACTGTTTTTT.

This clone is medium-sized by share. The V and J genes are TRBV29-1 and TRBJ1-1, with TRBD1 identical over 8 bases. CDR1 is SQVTM and CDR2 is ANQGSEA in the germline V gene. The CDR3 is 14 amino acids. The V gene end was trimmed by 7 bases and the J gene end by 0 bases; junction bases not matched to a gene: 7. DNA for the CDR3: TGCAGCGCCTCCTGGACAGGGCTGAACACTGAAGCTTTCTTT. It codes for CSASWTGLNTEAFF.

The rearrangement links TRBV5-1 to TRBJ2-3; 12 bases agree with TRBD2. J gave up 2 bases and V 0 bases, and 10 bases lay outside the gene matches. Germline V gene data show CDR1 as SGHRS and CDR2 as YFSETQ. The CDR3 has 19 amino acids. In DNA, the CDR3 is TGCGCCAGCAGCTTGGCCTTGGGACTAGCGGGTTTTTACACAGATACGCAGTATTTT. Translating gives CASSLALGLAGFYTDTQYF.

V usage is TRBV7-9 and J usage is TRBJ1-1; a weak D match, TRBD1 (5 bases). The CDR3 runs to 12 residues. Germline CDR1 SEHNR, CDR2 FQNEAQ (reference sequence). Trimming stripped 2 bases from V and 10 bases from J, with 11 bases between. The CDR3 DNA reads as TGTGCCAGCAGCTTAAATCCTGGGGCAGCTTTCTTT. Amino acids: CASSLNPGAAFF. The complete variable domain, with remaining parts taken from reference TRBV7-9 and TRBJ1-1, reads DTGVSQNPRHKITKRGQNVTFRCDPISEHNRLYWYRQTLGQGPEFLTYFQNEAQLEKSRLLSDRFSAERPKGSFSTLEIQRTEQGDSAMYLCASSLNPGAAFFGQGTRLTVV.

This chain uses TRBV9 with TRBJ1-2, with no clear D. V lost 0 bases to trimming and J lost 2 bases, with 11 bases between them. The CDR3 length is 15 residues. Germline assignment: CDR1 SGDLS and CDR2 YYNGEE. The CDR3 loop is CASSVGQPGNYGYTF. CDR3 nucleotide sequence: TGTGCCAGCAGCGTAGGGCAGCCCGGGAACTATGGCTACACCTTC.

J is TRBJ1-6 and V is TRBV7-2; D call uncertain. CDR1 and CDR2 (germline): SGHTA, FQGNSA. CDR3 length: 15 residues. Trimming left V 4 bases short and J 9 bases short, with 16 bases between. CDR3 amino acids: CASSSRTLRLSPLHF. The CDR3 region has the DNA TGTGCCAGCAGCTCACGAACCCTGCGGCTTTCACCCCTCCACTTT.

The table lists this clone with a few counts. The rearrangement joins TRBV6-1 to TRBJ1-1; tentatively, D is TRBD1 (6 bases). Trimming stripped 5 bases from V and 2 bases from J, with 15 bases between. The CDR3 spans 15 residues. Germline assignment: CDR1 MNHNS and CDR2 SASEGT. CDR3 in DNA: TGTGCCAGCAGTTCCCACGGGACACAAAACACTGAAGCTTTCTTT. Translating it yields CASSSHGTQNTEAFF.